One sample yielded the 14 T cell receptor beta chains listed below, sequenced in a study of identical twins. TCRdb analysed the 5' RACE reads with MiXCR anew, one entry per CDR3 protein. Of some 560,000 distinct CDR3 sequences detected, 7.5% to 10% appear once; the ten largest clones hold under 3%. These data are also associated with another study on yellow fever vaccine responses in identical twins.

The sequenced sample was PBMCs. The receptors derive from a woman aged 18-29 years in good health.

This clonotype was seen only a few times. The gene calls are TRBV6-1 and TRBJ2-2, with TRBD1 identical over 12 bases. J gave up 4 bases and V 7 bases, and 7 bases lay outside the gene matches. Germline V gene lookup returns CDR1 MNHNS and CDR2 SASEGT. The CDR3 loop spans 16 amino acids. The DNA of the CDR3 is TGTGCCAGCACCATCGGGACAGGGGGCGGCACCGGGGAGCTGTTTTTT. As protein: CASTIGTGGGTGELFF.

The chain joins TRBV2 to TRBJ2-1; D gene uncertain. Per germline, CDR1 SNHLY and CDR2 FYNNEI. The CDR3 has 15 amino acids. Between the trimmed V and J ends, which lost 5 bases and 1 base, there was a span of 12 bases. CDR3 DNA sequence: TGTGCCAGCAGTAGAACATTGGGATCCTACAATGAGCAGTTCTTC. Amino acids: CASSRTLGSYNEQFF.

Many counts were recorded for this clonotype. The chain is built from TRBV20-1 and TRBJ2-7; the D is unclear. The germline gives CDR1 DFQATT, CDR2 SNEGSKA (reference sequence). Trimming took 6 bases from V and 2 from J, leaving 14 bases between them. CDR3 length: 13 residues. CDR3 coding DNA: TGCAGTGCGAAGGGTATGGGGACCTACGAGCAGTACTTC. Translating it yields CSAKGMGTYEQYF.

The table lists this clonotype with many counts. At one boundary the junction diverges from the germline segment, which might be a read error. The chain uses TRBV7-2 and TRBJ2-3, with TRBD2 identical over 11 bases. The CDR3 consists of 15 residues. Looked up from germline, CDR1 is SGHTA and CDR2 is FQGNSA. The CDR3 here is CASSLELAGDPRRDF. The CDR3 coding sequence is TGTGCCAGCAGCTTAGAACTAGCGGGAGACCCGCGGAGAGATTTT. Complete variable domain (other parts from reference TRBV7-2 and TRBJ2-3): GAGVSQSPSNKVTEKGKDVELRCDPISGHTALYWYRQSLGQGLEFLIYFQGNSAPDKSGLPSDRFSAERTGGSVSTLTIQRTQQEDSAVYLCASSLELAGDPRRDFGPGTRLTVL.

This clonotype turned up a few times. The V gene is TRBV7-3, the J gene TRBJ2-7; possibly TRBD2 for D (5 bases). This CDR3 has 14 amino acids. Germline V gene sequence: CDR1 SGHTA, CDR2 FQGTGA. The germline V and J ends were trimmed by 5 bases and 5 bases, with 16 bases remaining between them. CDR3 coding DNA: TGTGCCAGCAGCGAGACCGGGATCCGCGACGAGCAGTACTTC. Protein product: CASSETGIRDEQYF.

The CDR3 region has the DNA TGTGCCAGCAGTTTCGGGGTTATGAACACTGAAGCTTTCTTT. Protein product: CASSFGVMNTEAFF. This chain connects TRBV12-3 or TRBV12-4 to TRBJ1-1; D is uncertain. V was shortened by 3 bases and J by 0 bases, with 8 bases between the two germline ends. CDR3 length: 14 amino acids.

The gene calls are TRBV2 and TRBJ2-7, with 10 bases identical to TRBD2. Per germline, CDR1 SNHLY and CDR2 FYNNEI. The junction had 7 bases not matched to a gene; V was cut back by 8 bases and J by 3 bases. This CDR3 has 14 residues. The CDR3 reads CASDASGSSYEQYF. CDR3 sequence (DNA): TGTGCCAGCGATGCTAGCGGGAGTAGCTACGAGCAGTACTTC.

This clonotype was seen repeatedly, ten times or more. This chain connects TRBV12-3 or TRBV12-4 to TRBJ2-1; no reliable D call. Trimming pared 5 bases from V and 6 bases from J, leaving 17 bases between. The CDR3 covers 15 residues. DNA for the CDR3: TGTGCCAGCAGTGACCTGACTCCGACCTTCAATGAGCAGTTCTTC. Residues: CASSDLTPTFNEQFF.

V is TRBV19 and J is TRBJ1-5; TRBD1 is a possible D gene (5 bases). Trimming shortened V by 7 bases and J by 6 bases, and 10 bases separated the two germline ends. CDR3 size: 12 residues. Germline assignment: CDR1 LNHDA and CDR2 SQIVND (reference sequence). DNA for the CDR3: TGTGCCAGTACCAGGGCGGCTCAGCCCCAGCATTTT. This encodes CASTRAAQPQHF.

This clonotype has more than one count but fewer than ten. V gene TRBV20-1 combines with J gene TRBJ2-7; 10 nucleotides align to TRBD2. V was pared by 2 bases and J by 7 bases, with 11 bases of the junction left unmatched. Germline CDR1 and CDR2: DFQATT and SNEGSKA (reference sequence). The length of the CDR3 is 15 residues. In DNA, the CDR3 is TGCAGTGCTAGATCTCTAGCGGGAGAAGGGCGTGAGCAGTACTTC. Translating gives CSARSLAGEGREQYF.

This clonotype came up a few times. This chain uses TRBV6-2 or TRBV6-3 with TRBJ2-3; 11 bases fit TRBD1. The CDR3 contains 17 residues. The V and J ends lost 2 bases and 2 bases, in that order; junction bases with no gene match: 6. Germline CDR1 reads MNHEY; CDR2 reads SVGEGT. The CDR3 DNA sequence: TGTGCCAGCAGTTACCTTGGGACAGGGGGAACCACAGATACGCAGTATTTT. Translation: CASSYLGTGGTTDTQYF.

This clonotype was seen more than once but under ten times. V gene TRBV29-1 combines with J gene TRBJ2-7, with TRBD2 matching over 13 bases. Trimming removed 7 bases from V and 1 base from J; junction bases left unmatched: 7. The CDR3 totals 15 residues. Germline V gene sequence: CDR1 SQVTM, CDR2 ANQGSEA. The CDR3 sequence is CSAERGLAGSYEQYF. In DNA form, the CDR3 reads TGCAGCGCCGAAAGGGGACTAGCGGGATCCTACGAGCAGTACTTC.

The chain joins TRBV9 to TRBJ2-3; unclear D gene. The germline V and J ends were trimmed by 4 bases and 5 bases, with 17 bases remaining between them. This CDR3 contains 15 residues. Germline V gene sequence: CDR1 SGDLS, CDR2 YYNGEE. CDR3 in DNA: TGTGCCAGCAGCCGCGAGGCGGCTTGGGTAGATACGCAGTATTTT. It is translated as CASSREAAWVDTQYF.

This clonotype was recorded a few times. The chain couples TRBV28 to TRBJ2-3, with TRBD1 matching 7 bases. The CDR3 runs to 15 residues. Germline CDR1 reads MDHEN; CDR2 reads SYDVKM. Losses at the gene ends were 3 bases for V and 2 bases for J; bases not matched to a gene: 5. The CDR3 spells CASSFSDRDTDTQYF. The CDR3 DNA follows: TGTGCCAGCAGTTTTAGTGACAGGGACACAGATACGCAGTATTTT.